This TCR beta chain is from a study of cytomegalovirus exposure and HLA in healthy donors. Overall study results and limits: The number of N-insertions in an Asian-associated ancestry cluster was reportedly below the roughly 670-donor mean in a later analysis. Most CMV-associated TCR beta chains were later found to appear HLA-restricted.

V shed 2 bases, J shed 5 bases, and the junction held 5 bases outside the gene matches. Germline loops: CDR1 SGHTA, CDR2 FQGNSA. The CDR3 length is 15 residues. Details on this clone: Its specificity is unknown.

With 60 Vbeta and 13 Jbeta primers, the PCR was carried out. TCRdb keeps only in-frame clones here, not all; method: immunoSEQ multiplex PCR. This table has 100,000 to 150,000 clones, roughly 17% appearing once. This receptor was identified in a female donor in good health and CMV-seropositive. The rearrangement uses TRBV7-2 and TRBJ2-5; TRBD1 agrees at 10 bases. The specimen was PBMCs. CDR3 sequence: CASSLMGQGLETQYF. For the CDR3, the DNA is TGTGCCAGCAGCTTAATGGGACAGGGGTTGGAGACCCAGTACTTC.